Listed here are 30 T cell receptor beta chains from one sample, sequenced in a study of identical twins. Each CDR3 protein gets one entry after TCRdb re-called the 5' RACE reads with MiXCR. The sample includes under 250,000 distinct CDR3 sequences, 7.5% of them seen just once. These data were likewise used in another study, on yellow fever vaccine responses in identical twins.

The sequencing sample was made of CD8+ T cells sorted from blood. The receptors were gathered from a woman aged 18 to 35 in good health.

This clonotype was detected many times. The gene calls are TRBV10-3 and TRBJ2-7, with unresolved D. Trimming took 2 bases from V and 7 from J, leaving 9 bases between them. Germline lookup yields CDR1 ENHRY and CDR2 SYGVKD. The CDR3 is 12 amino acids. Here the CDR3 reads CAISEVVQEQYF. The CDR3 DNA reads as TGTGCCATCAGTGAGGTGGTTCAAGAGCAGTACTTC.

The chain uses TRBV27 and TRBJ2-1; 8 nucleotides align to TRBD2. In germline, CDR1 is MNHEY, CDR2 SMNVEV (reference sequence). This CDR3 contains 14 residues. After removal of 0 bases from V and 10 bases from J, the junction contained 5 bases not matched to a gene. The CDR3 sequence is CASSLSSLAGEQFF. In DNA form, the CDR3 reads TGTGCCAGCAGTTTATCGAGCCTAGCGGGCGAGCAGTTCTTC.

This clonotype was detected ten times or more. The rearrangement links TRBV7-9 to TRBJ2-5; 12 positions agree with TRBD2. V lost 5 bases to trimming and J lost 2 bases; unmatched junction nucleotides: 3. The CDR3 contains 15 residues. Germline V lookup: CDR1 SEHNR, CDR2 FQNEAQ (reference sequence). CDR3 nucleotides: TGTGCCAGCAGCCAGACTAGCGGGGGACAAGAGACCCAGTACTTC. It translates to CASSQTSGGQETQYF.

This clonotype appeared a few times. CDR3 loop: CASSLSPGTKETQYF. In DNA, the CDR3 is TGTGCCAGCAGTTTATCACCCGGGACAAAAGAGACCCAGTACTTC. This chain joins TRBV27 and TRBJ2-5; the D gene is possibly TRBD1 (6 bases). Germline loops: CDR1 MNHEY, CDR2 SMNVEV (reference sequence). V lost 0 bases to trimming and J lost 3 bases, with 11 bases between them. The CDR3 sequence is 15 residues long.

The chain links TRBV27 to TRBJ1-1; possible D gene TRBD1, 5 bases. Germline CDR1 is MNHEY and CDR2 is SMNVEV (reference sequence). This CDR3 is 15 amino acids long. V dropped 2 bases and J dropped 4 bases, with 14 bases sitting between them. CDR3 sequence (DNA): TGTGCCAGCAGTTTAACGGGCTCCGGGGGCACTGAAGCTTTCTTT. Translating gives CASSLTGSGGTEAFF.

This clonotype was seen ten or more times. V usage is TRBV12-3 or TRBV12-4 and J usage is TRBJ2-7, with D unresolved. CDR3 length: 15 amino acids. Trimming cost V 0 bases and J 2 bases, with 11 bases left between them. CDR3 sequence (DNA): TGTGCCAGCAGTTTAGCGCAGCATCCTCCCTACGAGCAGTACTTC. It encodes CASSLAQHPPYEQYF.

This clonotype was picked up a small number of times. The rearrangement joins TRBV24-1 to TRBJ2-1; 8 nucleotides match TRBD1. Germline V gene lookup returns CDR1 KGHDR and CDR2 SFDVKD. CDR3 size: 16 residues. J lost 4 bases, V lost 4 bases, and 8 bases had no gene match. CDR3 sequence reads: CATSDPTGASYNEQFF. In DNA form, the CDR3 reads TGTGCCACCAGTGACCCGACAGGGGCGAGTTACAATGAGCAGTTCTTC.

This clonotype was seen more than once but under ten times. CDR3 in amino acids: CAISDLAGRQETQYF. The CDR3 nucleotides are TGTGCCATCAGTGACCTAGCGGGTAGACAAGAGACCCAGTACTTC. This rearrangement joins TRBV10-3 to TRBJ2-5; 8 bases match TRBD2. V was clipped by 3 bases and J by 2 bases; unmatched bases: 5. Per the germline V gene, CDR1 is ENHRY and CDR2 is SYGVKD. The CDR3 is made up of 15 amino acids.

The V call is TRBV27, the J call TRBJ2-1; D not resolved. Trimming left V 5 bases short and J 6 bases short, with 17 bases between. Germline V gene data show CDR1 as MNHEY and CDR2 as SMNVEV (reference sequence). The CDR3 sequence is 15 residues long. DNA of the CDR3: TGTGCCAGCAGTACTCATCAACGTGGGGTCAATGAGCAGTTCTTC. Encoded protein: CASSTHQRGVNEQFF.

The chain couples TRBV27 to TRBJ2-1, with D unclear. The CDR3 length is 15 residues. V was shortened by 3 bases and J by 5 bases, with 14 bases between the two germline ends. Looked up from germline, CDR1 is MNHEY and CDR2 is SMNVEV (reference sequence). CDR3 nucleotide sequence: TGTGCCAGCAGTTTGTTGGCCCCTAATAACAATGAGCAGTTCTTC. This gives the protein CASSLLAPNNNEQFF.

This clonotype occurred a few times. The chain joins TRBV24-1 to TRBJ2-2; a weak D match, TRBD2 (5 bases). V was pared by 4 bases and J by 7 bases, with 12 bases between. The CDR3 runs to 14 residues. The germline CDR1 and CDR2 sequences are KGHDR and SFDVKD. The CDR3 loop reads CATSEEGRIGELFF. The CDR3 DNA reads as TGTGCCACCAGTGAAGAGGGCCGGATCGGGGAGCTGTTTTTT.

V usage is TRBV12-3 or TRBV12-4 and J usage is TRBJ2-1, with 7 bases lining up with TRBD1. After removal of 7 bases from V and 9 bases from J, the junction contained 9 bases not matched to a gene. CDR3 length: 13 residues. CDR3: CASTYLQGIEQFF. The CDR3 DNA reads TGTGCCAGCACCTATTTACAGGGGATTGAGCAGTTCTTC.

Many counts were recorded for this clonotype. For the CDR3, the DNA is TGTGCCAGCAGCTTCGGGGCCCTGGCTAGCCGGAGGATGGTCTACGAGCAGTACGTC. This sequence encodes CASSFGALASRRMVYEQYV. The gene calls are TRBV5-6 and TRBJ2-7; D may match TRBD1 or TRBD2 (5 bases each). The germline V gene encodes CDR1 SGHDT and CDR2 YYEEEE. The V and J ends lost 2 bases and 3 bases respectively, with 27 bases between them. This CDR3 has 19 residues.

This clonotype came up a few times. The rearrangement uses TRBV20-1 and TRBJ2-3; no firm D call. Germline CDR1 and CDR2: DFQATT and SNEGSKA (reference sequence). The CDR3 contains 15 residues. Trimming shortened V by 3 bases and J by 6 bases, and 19 bases separated the two germline ends. The CDR3 DNA is TGCAGTGCTAGTTCGTACGGATGGCTCATCGATACGCAGTATTTT. Its protein product is CSASSYGWLIDTQYF.

This clonotype was recorded many times. V gene TRBV9 combines with J gene TRBJ2-2; D is unresolved. Germline V gene lookup returns CDR1 SGDLS and CDR2 YYNGEE. Deletions cut 4 bases from V and 0 bases from J, with 10 bases between. The CDR3 spans 15 residues. CDR3 region: CASSTRTPNTGELFF. The CDR3 DNA is TGTGCCAGCAGCACCCGGACGCCGAACACCGGGGAGCTGTTTTTT.

This clonotype has at least ten counts. The chain joins TRBV20-1 to TRBJ2-3; D is ambiguous. This CDR3 has 10 amino acids. From germline, CDR1 is DFQATT and CDR2 SNEGSKA (reference sequence). Trimming shortened V by 4 bases and J by 5 bases, and 4 bases separated the two germline ends. CDR3 sequence reads: CSAKVDTQYF. The CDR3 nucleotides are TGCAGTGCTAAAGTAGATACGCAGTATTTT.

This clonotype was seen more than once but under ten times. The V and J genes are TRBV28 and TRBJ2-1; TRBD2 matches at 7 bases. The CDR3 runs 15 residues. The V and J ends lost 8 bases and 4 bases, in that order; junction bases with no gene match: 11. CDR1 is MDHEN, CDR2 SYDVKM, per germline. As DNA, the CDR3 is TGTGCCAGCGGACCGCCTCGAGCGGGGTACAATGAGCAGTTCTTC. This gives the protein CASGPPRAGYNEQFF. The variable domain in full, completed from reference TRBV28 and TRBJ2-1, reads DVKVTQSSRYLVKRTGEKVFLECVQDMDHENMFWYRQDPGLGLRLIYFSYDVKMKEKGDIPEGYSVSREKKERFSLILESASTNQTSMYLCASGPPRAGYNEQFFGPGTRLTVL.

Many counts were recorded for this clonotype. The chain combines TRBV12-3 or TRBV12-4 with TRBJ1-1; 7 nucleotides match TRBD1. Germline trimming cut 5 bases from V and 3 bases from J; bases unmatched to any gene: 9. There are 15 residues in the CDR3. Written as DNA, the CDR3 is TGTGCCAGCAGTCCCGACAGGGCCGAGTACACTGAAGCTTTCTTT. It is translated as CASSPDRAEYTEAFF.

This clonotype showed up just a few times. The rearrangement uses TRBV11-2 and TRBJ1-5; D remains ambiguous. The V gene's germline CDR1 is SGHAT and CDR2 FQNNGV. This CDR3 has 13 residues. Trimming left V 0 bases short and J 5 bases short, with 5 bases between. In nucleotides, the CDR3 is TGTGCCAGCAGCTTAGAGTCGGATCAGCCCCAGCATTTT. It encodes CASSLESDQPQHF. The variable domain in full, with the rest retrieved from reference TRBV11-2 and TRBJ1-5, is EAGVAQSPRYKIIEKRQSVAFWCNPISGHATLYWYQQILGQGPKLLIQFQNNGVVDDSQLPKDRFSAERLKGVDSTLKIQPAKLEDSAVYLCASSLESDQPQHFGDGTRLSIL.

This clonotype was picked up many times. The V call is TRBV15, the J call TRBJ2-7, with TRBD1 matching over 7 bases. J gave up 0 bases and V 0 bases, and 5 bases lay outside the gene matches. CDR1 LNHNV and CDR2 YYDKDF come from the germline V gene (reference sequence). There are 16 residues in the CDR3. CDR3 nucleotides: TGTGCCACCAGCAGAGATACTGGGACAGACTCCTACGAGCAGTACGTC. Protein: CATSRDTGTDSYEQYV.

At least ten counts were recorded for this clonotype. The CDR3 loop reads CASSKEGTSGRITGELFF. CDR3 in DNA: TGTGCCAGCAGCAAAGAGGGTACTAGCGGGAGGATTACCGGGGAGCTGTTTTTT. The chain joins TRBV21-1 to TRBJ2-2; the table's D call of TRBD2 was not tested on the DNA. TRBV21-1 is deemed a pseudogene. CDR3 size: 18 residues.

This chain joins TRBV20-1 and TRBJ1-2, with D tentatively TRBD1 (5 bases). Germline CDR1 reads DFQATT; CDR2 reads SNEGSKA (reference sequence). V lost 6 bases, J lost 5 bases, and 22 bases lay in between. The CDR3 covers 15 residues. DNA of the CDR3: TGCAGTGCGCTAGGGGAGGGCAGGAATGCGTATGGCTACACCTTC. Translated: CSALGEGRNAYGYTF.

The table lists this clonotype with many counts. The chain is built from TRBV12-3 or TRBV12-4 and TRBJ1-2, with D possibly being TRBD1 (6 bases). Trimming left V 5 bases short and J 0 bases short, with 13 bases between. The CDR3 runs 15 residues. This CDR3 reads CASSPGQLANYGYTF. CDR3 DNA: TGTGCCAGCAGTCCGGGACAATTGGCTAACTATGGCTACACCTTC.

The sample holds many counts of this clonotype. This sequence joins TRBV29-1 and TRBJ2-7; either TRBD1 or TRBD2 may supply D (6 bases each). Germline CDR1 and CDR2: SQVTM and ANQGSEA. This CDR3 spans 12 amino acids. The germline V and J ends were trimmed by 0 bases and 6 bases, with 9 bases remaining between them. CDR3 nucleotide sequence: TGCAGCGTTGAAGAAGGGGGGCCCGAGCAGTACTTC. Translating gives CSVEEGGPEQYF.

Ten or more counts support this clonotype. This rearrangement joins TRBV5-1 to TRBJ2-7; D uncertain. From germline, CDR1 is SGHRS and CDR2 YFSETQ. The CDR3 contains 13 residues. The V gene lost 4 bases and the J gene lost 0 bases, with 8 bases spanning the gap. The CDR3 region has the DNA TGCGCCAGCAGCACCGACCCCTCCTACGAGCAGTACTTC. Its protein product is CASSTDPSYEQYF.

Comments on this clonotype: The junction departs from the called germline gene at one end, perhaps through a read error. The chain joins TRBV27 to TRBJ2-1; D remains unclear. The CDR3 covers 11 residues. CDR1 is MNHEY, CDR2 SMNVEV, per germline (reference sequence). CDR3 coding DNA: TGTGACAGCACTGGGTCCAATGAGCAGTTCTTC. Its translation: CDSTGSNEQFF.

The chain couples TRBV6-1 to TRBJ2-1; 7 bases map to TRBD2. This CDR3 is 16 amino acids long. V lost 1 base, J lost 9 bases, and 12 bases stayed unmatched. The germline CDR1 and CDR2 sequences are MNHNS and SASEGT. The CDR3, as DNA: TGTGCCAGCAGTGAAGGTCGGGGAGGGCCCTCGGGTGAGCAGTTCTTC. Residues: CASSEGRGGPSGEQFF.

This clonotype was observed a handful of times. The chain couples TRBV12-3 or TRBV12-4 to TRBJ2-7, with D unresolved. V was cut by 1 base and J by 4 bases, with 8 bases left in between. CDR3 length: 13 residues. CDR3 nucleotides: TGTGCCAGCAGTTTAGGCACGCGATACGAGCAGTACTTC. It specifies CASSLGTRYEQYF.

This clonotype showed up many times. The chain couples TRBV29-1 to TRBJ2-1; D tentatively fits TRBD1 or TRBD2 (7 bases each). CDR1 SQVTM and CDR2 ANQGSEA come from the germline V gene. Trimming stripped 7 bases from V and 7 bases from J, with 20 bases between. The CDR3 contains 14 residues. The CDR3 spells CSARDSGVGNEQFF. In DNA, the CDR3 is TGCAGCGCGAGGGACAGCGGGGTGGGAAATGAGCAGTTCTTC.

This chain links TRBV2 with TRBJ2-2; unclear D gene. Germline V gene sequence: CDR1 SNHLY, CDR2 FYNNEI. The V end was cut by 7 bases, the J end by 1 base, with 10 bases between. The CDR3 contains 14 residues. CDR3 amino acids: CASKERVNTGELFF. The CDR3 DNA is TGTGCCAGCAAGGAGCGTGTGAACACCGGGGAGCTGTTTTTT.